This T cell receptor (beta chain) stems from a study of glioma-infiltrating T cells. Using RNA template, CDR3s of TCR alpha and beta were amplified with iRepertoire arm-PCR. For one-step reverse transcription and amplification, roughly 95-400 ng of tissue mRNA or PBMC total RNA was used. TCRdb recomputed calls from the multiplex PCR reads with MiXCR, one row per CDR3 protein. Seen here are 15,000 to 20,000 distinct CDR3 sequences, 58% observed once, and the top ten hold roughly 45%. Study outcomes and limitations: Tissue-blood divergence was below expectation in non-neoplastic patients, above in gliomas. Only very few CDR3 sequences appeared in both tissue and blood.

Germline CDR1 reads DFQATT; CDR2 reads SNEGSKA (reference sequence). The CDR3 covers 13 residues. Trimming left V 0 bases short and J 5 bases short, with 9 bases between. As for this clonotype: The antigen is undetermined.

The sample consisted of glioma tissue, nonneoplastic brain tissue, or PBMCs (not recorded which). The chain links TRBV20-1 to TRBJ2-3; D call uncertain. This receptor was taken from a human donor with low-grade glioma or glioblastoma, undergoing nonglioma brain surgery, or in good health (not recorded which). CDR3 coding DNA: TGCAGTGCTAGAGATCTAGGGCGAGATACGCAGTATTTT. It is translated as CSARDLGRDTQYF.